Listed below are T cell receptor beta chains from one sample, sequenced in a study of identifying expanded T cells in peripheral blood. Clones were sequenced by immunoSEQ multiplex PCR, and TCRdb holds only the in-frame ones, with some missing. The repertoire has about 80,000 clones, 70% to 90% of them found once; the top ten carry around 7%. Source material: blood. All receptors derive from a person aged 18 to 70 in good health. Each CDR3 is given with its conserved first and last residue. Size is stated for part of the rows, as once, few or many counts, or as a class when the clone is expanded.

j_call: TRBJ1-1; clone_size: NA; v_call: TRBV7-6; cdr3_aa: CASSSRDFGTEAFF
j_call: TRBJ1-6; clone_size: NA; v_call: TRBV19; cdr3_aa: CASTLTMRSPLHF
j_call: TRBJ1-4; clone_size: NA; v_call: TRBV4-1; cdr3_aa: CASSLRPVADPQGKLFF
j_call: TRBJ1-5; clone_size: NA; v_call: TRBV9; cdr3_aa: CASSVSGVGNQPQHF
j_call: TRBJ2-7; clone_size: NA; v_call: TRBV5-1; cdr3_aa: CASSLVREGSYEQYF
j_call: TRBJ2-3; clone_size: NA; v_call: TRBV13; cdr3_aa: CASSLGGVGTVQDTQYF
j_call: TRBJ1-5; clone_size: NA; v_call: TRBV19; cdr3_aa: CASSIQGPEYQHF
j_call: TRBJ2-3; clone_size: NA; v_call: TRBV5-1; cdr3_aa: CASSSGTSGGSGRADTQYF
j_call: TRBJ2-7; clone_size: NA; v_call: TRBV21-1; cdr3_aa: CASSKVNPVETSGSAYYEQYF
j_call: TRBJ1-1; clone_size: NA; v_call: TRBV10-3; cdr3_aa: CAIGDRVNTEAFF
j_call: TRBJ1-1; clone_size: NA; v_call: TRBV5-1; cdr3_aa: CASSPTGRTEAFF
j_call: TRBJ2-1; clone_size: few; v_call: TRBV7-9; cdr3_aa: CASSPSVRASHQSYNEQFF
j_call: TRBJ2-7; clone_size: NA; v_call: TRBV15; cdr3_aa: CATSAGGSSYEQYF
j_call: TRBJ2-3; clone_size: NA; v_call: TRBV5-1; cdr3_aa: CASSLGTGDTDTQYF
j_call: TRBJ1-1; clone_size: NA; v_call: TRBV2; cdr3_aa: CASSEIERTAAFF
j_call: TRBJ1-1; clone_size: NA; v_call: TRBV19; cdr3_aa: CASTSGAEAFF
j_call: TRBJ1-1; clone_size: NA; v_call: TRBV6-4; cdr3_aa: CASSSDRDTEAFF
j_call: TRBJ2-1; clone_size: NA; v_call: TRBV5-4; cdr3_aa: CASSPAGTTTYNEQFF
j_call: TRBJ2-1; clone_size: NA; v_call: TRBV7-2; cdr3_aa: CASSLVWDHSYNEQFF
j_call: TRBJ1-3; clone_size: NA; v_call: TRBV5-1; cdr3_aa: CASSLAYGGSSGNTIYF
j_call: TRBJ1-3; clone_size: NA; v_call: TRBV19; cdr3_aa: CASSMWPGGSGNTIYF
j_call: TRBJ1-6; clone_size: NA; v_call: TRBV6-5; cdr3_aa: CASSQGRGNSPLHF
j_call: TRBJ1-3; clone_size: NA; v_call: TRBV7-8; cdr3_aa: CASSLGPENTIYF
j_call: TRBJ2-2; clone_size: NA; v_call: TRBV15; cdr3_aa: CATQDRQLGTGELFF
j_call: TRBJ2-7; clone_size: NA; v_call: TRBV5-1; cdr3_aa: CASSALSRGTGSYEQYF
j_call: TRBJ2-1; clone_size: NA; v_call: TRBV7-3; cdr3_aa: CASSLEVRGYNEQFF
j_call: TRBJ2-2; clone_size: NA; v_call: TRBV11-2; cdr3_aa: CASSFTIGGGDLTGELFF
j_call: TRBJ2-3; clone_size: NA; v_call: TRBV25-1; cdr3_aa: CASRGTGLTDTQYF
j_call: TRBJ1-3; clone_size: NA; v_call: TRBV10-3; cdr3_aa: CAISEGRDRGGRNTIYF